This entry lists 9 T cell receptor beta chains sequenced from one sample in a study of T cells in Graves' hyperthyroidism and ophthalmopathy. RNA transcripts served as the template for amplifying TCR beta CDR3 regions. A first-round RT-PCR of the TCR CDR3 used the HTBI primer set. TCRdb re-derived calls from the multiplex PCR reads in MiXCR, one entry per CDR3 protein. In the table there are about 600,000 distinct CDR3 sequences, approximately 15% of which are singletons. Sequencing was carried out using blood. These receptors were obtained from a woman aged 18-29 years with Graves' ophthalmopathy.

This clonotype was counted ten times or more. V gene TRBV29-1 combines with J gene TRBJ1-1; 9 bases fit TRBD1. Germline-derived CDR1 and CDR2 are SQVTM and ANQGSEA. There are 12 residues in the CDR3. With V trimmed by 6 bases and J by 4 bases, 3 bases remained unmatched. The CDR3 bases are TGCAGCGTCCACAGGGGGCCCACTGAAGCTTTCTTT. It codes for CSVHRGPTEAFF.

The chain uses TRBV28 and TRBJ2-1; 14 nucleotides line up with TRBD2. Germline V lookup: CDR1 MDHEN, CDR2 SYDVKM. With V trimmed by 6 bases and J by 6 bases, 13 bases remained unmatched. The CDR3 is made up of 18 amino acids. CDR3 sequence (DNA): TGTGCCAGCAGACCCGGGACTAGCGGGAGTTGGATCCCCAATGAGCAGTTCTTC. Translating gives CASRPGTSGSWIPNEQFF. The variable domain in full, completed from reference TRBV28 and TRBJ2-1, reads DVKVTQSSRYLVKRTGEKVFLECVQDMDHENMFWYRQDPGLGLRLIYFSYDVKMKEKGDIPEGYSVSREKKERFSLILESASTNQTSMYLCASRPGTSGSWIPNEQFFGPGTRLTVL.

V and J are TRBV18 and TRBJ2-5; D might be TRBD2 (6 bases). Trimming removed 5 bases at V and 5 bases at J, with 12 bases between. This CDR3 region has 13 residues. Per germline, CDR1 KGHSH and CDR2 LQKENI. The CDR3 loop reads CASSSTEGETQYF. The CDR3 bases are TGTGCCAGCTCATCGACGGAGGGGGAGACCCAGTACTTC.

This clonotype was found a few times. The V and J genes are TRBV19 and TRBJ2-5; 7 bases match TRBD1. This CDR3 comprises 15 residues. Germline CDR1 and CDR2: LNHDA and SQIVND (reference sequence). V gave up 5 bases and J gave up 5 bases; unmatched junction bases: 11. In nucleotides, the CDR3 is TGTGCCAGTAGTTATGAGGGGGCGCCTGGGGAGACCCAGTACTTC. It yields the protein CASSYEGAPGETQYF.

The chain has TRBV4-2 and TRBJ2-2; no reliable D call. The CDR3 loop spans 15 amino acids. V lost 8 bases and J lost 6, with 19 bases in between. CDR1 LGHNA and CDR2 YNFKEQ come from the germline V gene. CDR3 sequence: CASGSPLSVAGELFF. Here the CDR3 DNA reads TGTGCCAGCGGAAGCCCCCTCAGTGTCGCCGGGGAGCTGTTTTTT.

J is TRBJ2-7 and V is TRBV2; D might be TRBD1 (6 bases). Looked up from germline, CDR1 is SNHLY and CDR2 is FYNNEI. The CDR3 is 16 residues long. V was shortened by 7 bases and J by 0 bases, with 19 bases between the two germline ends. CDR3 region: CASNKQGPAFSYEQYF. In nucleotides, the CDR3 is TGTGCCAGCAATAAACAGGGTCCCGCATTCTCCTACGAGCAGTACTTC.

In its sample, this clonotype was seen many times. This chain connects TRBV20-1 to TRBJ2-5, with 11 bases fitting TRBD1. The CDR3 extends over 16 amino acids. The germline CDR1 and CDR2 sequences are DFQATT and SNEGSKA (reference sequence). J gave up 7 bases and V 0 bases, and 10 bases lay outside the gene matches. The CDR3 loop is CSAREWDRGEMGTQYF. As DNA, the CDR3 is TGCAGTGCTAGAGAATGGGACAGGGGGGAAATGGGGACCCAGTACTTC.

This clonotype came up many times. The J gene is TRBJ2-7, the V gene TRBV12-3 or TRBV12-4, with 8 bases that match TRBD1. The CDR3 sequence is 14 residues long. The V segment lost 6 bases and the J segment 2 bases; nucleotides outside the gene matches: 6. The chain's CDR3 is CASSFGQGPYEQYF. CDR3 in DNA: TGTGCCAGCAGCTTCGGACAGGGACCCTACGAGCAGTACTTC.

This clonotype occurred many times. V usage is TRBV6-1 and J usage is TRBJ1-2, with TRBD1 matching over 7 bases. V lost 7 bases, J lost 4 bases, and 15 bases stayed unmatched. This CDR3 is 16 amino acids long. Germline CDR1 reads MNHNS; CDR2 reads SASEGT. This chain's CDR3 is CASTTEGSGTVYGYTF. The CDR3 bases are TGTGCCAGCACCACAGAAGGGTCCGGGACAGTCTATGGCTACACCTTC.